These 29 T cell receptor beta chains were all obtained from the same sample, sequenced in a study of T cell repertoires in cytomegalovirus infection. These TCRs' antigens remain unknown. TCRdb reprocessed the reads with MiXCR, giving one entry per CDR3 protein. The sample records fewer than 350,000 distinct CDR3 sequences, just under 30% being singletons. The sequencing used cultured PBMCs, collected from culture after CMV antigen stimulation. Source of these receptors: a human donor in good health (CMV status not recorded). Some clones in this sample may be carry-over from other donors' samples.

V and J are TRBV27 and TRBJ2-1; 7 positions match TRBD1. Trimming at V came to 6 bases and at J to 5 bases, leaving 7 bases not matched to a gene. CDR3 size: 14 residues. Germline CDR1 reads MNHEY; CDR2 reads SMNVEV (reference sequence). CDR3 in DNA: TGTGCCAGCAGGCAGCCGACAGGGCACAATGAGCAGTTCTTC. It is translated as CASRQPTGHNEQFF.

The chain recombines TRBV6-5 with TRBJ2-7, with D possibly TRBD1 on 6 matching bases. CDR3 length equals 14 residues. Looked up from germline, CDR1 is MNHEY and CDR2 is SVGAGI. Trimming shortened V by 7 bases and J by 0 bases, and 13 bases separated the two germline ends. The CDR3 DNA follows: TGTGCCAGCAAAAAAGACAGGTCCTCCTACGAGCAGTACTTC. The encoded protein is CASKKDRSSYEQYF.

The J gene is TRBJ1-1, the V gene TRBV7-2, with D possibly TRBD1 on 6 matching bases. Deletions cut 4 bases from V and 7 bases from J, with 19 bases between. This CDR3 spans 15 amino acids. Germline V gene data show CDR1 as SGHTA and CDR2 as FQGNSA. CDR3 amino acids: CASSSYRVGRVEAFF. The CDR3, as DNA: TGTGCCAGCAGCTCCTACAGGGTAGGGCGAGTTGAAGCTTTCTTT. Full variable domain (remainder filled in from reference TRBV7-2 and TRBJ1-1): GAGVSQSPSNKVTEKGKDVELRCDPISGHTALYWYRQSLGQGLEFLIYFQGNSAPDKSGLPSDRFSAERTGGSVSTLTIQRTQQEDSAVYLCASSSYRVGRVEAFFGQGTRLTVV.

The chain recombines TRBV15 with TRBJ1-1; tentative D call: TRBD1 (6 bases). V lost 3 bases and J lost 1, with 12 bases in between. Germline V gives CDR1 LNHNV, CDR2 YYDKDF (reference sequence). The CDR3 runs to 15 residues. The CDR3 reads CATSSTGSGNTEAFF. The CDR3 DNA reads TGTGCCACCAGCAGTACAGGGTCTGGGAACACTGAAGCTTTCTTT.

In this sample, this clonotype turned up many times. The chain has TRBV7-2 and TRBJ2-5, with unresolved D. Trimming removed 0 bases at V and 7 bases at J, with 12 bases between. The V gene's germline CDR1 is SGHTA and CDR2 FQGNSA. There are 14 residues in the CDR3. The CDR3 coding sequence is TGTGCCAGCAGCTTAGCGATGGTAGCTGGGACCCAGTACTTC. Translation: CASSLAMVAGTQYF.

The chain combines TRBV6-5 with TRBJ2-5; 9 bases agree with TRBD2. CDR1 is MNHEY and CDR2 is SVGAGI in the germline V gene. V trimming: 0 bases; J trimming: 0 bases; junction bases outside the gene matches: 2. The CDR3 is 16 amino acids. Here the CDR3 DNA reads TGTGCCAGCAGTTACTCGCGGGGGGGGTACCAAGAGACCCAGTACTTC. Protein sequence: CASSYSRGGYQETQYF.

In this sample, this clonotype turned up many times. The chain carries TRBV14 and TRBJ1-1, with D unresolved. Trimming cost V 4 bases and J 0 bases, with 6 bases left between them. Germline CDR1 reads SGHDN; CDR2 reads FVKESK. The CDR3 is made up of 13 amino acids. This CDR3 reads CASSPQMNTEAFF. The CDR3 DNA follows: TGTGCCAGCAGCCCCCAGATGAACACTGAAGCTTTCTTT.

Comments on this clonotype: At one end the junction does not follow the germline gene, possibly because of a read error. V usage is TRBV3-1 and J usage is TRBJ1-1; 8 bases agree with TRBD1. The CDR3 extends over 15 amino acids. Germline CDR1 is LGHDT and CDR2 is YNNKEL (reference sequence). In DNA form, the CDR3 reads TGTGCCAGCAGTCGGACAGGGTCGAGGGGCACTGAAGCTTTATTT. Translating gives CASSRTGSRGTEALF.

This clonotype was observed a handful of times. The genes are TRBV7-9 and TRBJ1-6, with D hard to call. With 4 bases removed from V and 15 bases from J, the gap between germline ends came to 10 bases. Germline lookup yields CDR1 SEHNR and CDR2 FQNEAQ (reference sequence). The CDR3 is made up of 11 amino acids. This CDR3 reads CASSYAQLLHF. The CDR3 DNA follows: TGTGCCAGCAGCTACGCTCAACTCCTCCACTTT. Variable domain in full (rest from reference TRBV7-9 and TRBJ1-6): DTGVSQNPRHKITKRGQNVTFRCDPISEHNRLYWYRQTLGQGPEFLTYFQNEAQLEKSRLLSDRFSAERPKGSFSTLEIQRTEQGDSAMYLCASSYAQLLHFGNGTRLTVT.

This clonotype was detected only a few times. The chain has TRBV5-1 and TRBJ2-3; 15 bases are shared with TRBD2. Looked up from germline, CDR1 is SGHRS and CDR2 is YFSETQ. The CDR3 loop spans 18 amino acids. The V gene end was trimmed by 4 bases and the J gene end by 3 bases; junction bases not matched to a gene: 9. The CDR3 is CASSKGLAGGFATDTQYF. The CDR3 DNA reads as TGCGCCAGCAGCAAAGGACTAGCGGGAGGGTTTGCGACAGATACGCAGTATTTT.

V gene TRBV19 combines with J gene TRBJ1-1; 9 nucleotides match TRBD1. The CDR3 length is 14 residues. J lost 6 bases, V lost 3 bases, and 5 bases had no gene match. Looked up from germline, CDR1 is LNHDA and CDR2 is SQIVND (reference sequence). The CDR3 DNA reads as TGTGCCAGTAGTATGGGGACAGGGAAGGCTGAAGCTTTCTTT. It yields the protein CASSMGTGKAEAFF.

The V call is TRBV12-3 or TRBV12-4, the J call TRBJ2-1; D assignment may be TRBD1 or TRBD2 (6 bases each). The CDR3 covers 13 residues. V lost 3 bases and J lost 9, with 12 bases in between. The CDR3 here is CASSFLEGGEQFF. CDR3 sequence (DNA): TGTGCCAGCAGTTTCCTCGAGGGGGGTGAGCAGTTCTTC.

The J gene is TRBJ1-1, the V gene TRBV28; tentatively, D is TRBD1 (5 bases). V was pared by 4 bases and J by 6 bases, with 15 bases between. Germline V gene lookup returns CDR1 MDHEN and CDR2 SYDVKM. The CDR3 has 14 residues. The DNA of the CDR3 is TGTGCCAGCAGTTCAACCGGGACCCTCTCTGAAGCTTTCTTT. It encodes CASSSTGTLSEAFF.

There are a few counts of this clonotype. CDR3 residues: CASLRGEEKLFF. CDR3 in DNA: TGTGCCAGCTTGAGGGGGGAGGAAAAACTGTTTTTT. The genes are TRBV28 and TRBJ1-4; possible D gene TRBD1, 6 bases. CDR1 MDHEN and CDR2 SYDVKM come from the germline V gene. The CDR3 is 12 residues long. V was clipped by 8 bases and J by 8 bases, with 12 bases between them.

The genes are TRBV19 and TRBJ2-1; no definite D call. The CDR3 length is 11 residues. V was cut by 6 bases and J by 8 bases, with 8 bases left in between. Germline CDR1 LNHDA, CDR2 SQIVND (reference sequence). CDR3 amino acids: CASRNMDEQFF. The CDR3, as DNA: TGTGCCAGTAGGAATATGGATGAGCAGTTCTTC. The full variable domain, with the rest looked up from reference TRBV19 and TRBJ2-1, is DGGITQSPKYLFRKEGQNVTLSCEQNLNHDAMYWYRQDPGQGLRLIYYSQIVNDFQKGDIAEGYSVSREKKESFPLTVTSAQKNPTAFYLCASRNMDEQFFGPGTRLTVL.

In its sample, this clonotype was seen a few times. The rearrangement uses TRBV7-9 and TRBJ2-6, with 9 bases aligning to TRBD1. The CDR3 has 18 amino acids. J gave up 2 bases and V 0 bases, and 5 bases lay outside the gene matches. The germline gives CDR1 SEHNR, CDR2 FQNEAQ (reference sequence). CDR3 region: CASSLAGQGVAGANVLTF. CDR3 in DNA: TGTGCCAGCAGCTTAGCGGGACAGGGAGTTGCTGGGGCCAACGTCCTGACTTTC.

The chain combines TRBV12-3 or TRBV12-4 with TRBJ1-2; D may be TRBD1 (6 bases). V gave up 5 bases and J gave up 6 bases, with 16 bases separating them. There are 14 residues in the CDR3. The DNA for the CDR3 is TGTGCCAGCAGTAATTTCCGGGGGCGAGATGGCTACACCTTC. Its translation: CASSNFRGRDGYTF.

The V gene is TRBV7-9, the J gene TRBJ1-2; D might be TRBD1 (6 bases). Trimming removed 5 bases at V and 4 bases at J, with 14 bases between. This CDR3 region has 14 residues. Germline CDR1 and CDR2: SEHNR and FQNEAQ (reference sequence). CDR3 sequence (DNA): TGTGCCAGCAGCCAAGGACAGACCTCCTATGGCTACACCTTC. Translation: CASSQGQTSYGYTF.

This clonotype was recorded only once. V is TRBV6-6 and J is TRBJ2-1; 8 bases agree with TRBD1. The CDR3 has 15 residues. After removal of 6 bases from V and 0 bases from J, the junction contained 4 bases not matched to a gene. Germline V gives CDR1 MNHNY, CDR2 SVGAGI (reference sequence). This CDR3 reads CASRHGTGSYNEQFF. DNA for the CDR3: TGTGCCAGCAGACACGGGACAGGCTCCTACAATGAGCAGTTCTTC.

This clonotype has just a few counts. V usage is TRBV10-3 and J usage is TRBJ1-5; D is uncertain. Germline V lookup: CDR1 ENHRY, CDR2 SYGVKD. The CDR3 is made up of 13 amino acids. The ends were cut back, 0 bases at V and 5 bases at J, with 5 bases in the middle. CDR3 protein: CAISESGDQPQHF. The CDR3 DNA sequence: TGTGCCATCAGTGAGTCGGGTGATCAGCCCCAGCATTTT.

CDR3 residues: CASSTRTGGSYGYTF. The CDR3 nucleotides read TGTGCCAGTAGTACACGGACAGGGGGCAGCTATGGCTACACCTTC. V is TRBV19 and J is TRBJ1-2; 11 nucleotides match TRBD1. Trimming at V came to 4 bases and at J to 4 bases, leaving 5 bases not matched to a gene. The V gene's germline CDR1 is LNHDA and CDR2 SQIVND (reference sequence). The CDR3 covers 15 residues.

The gene calls are TRBV19 and TRBJ2-2; 7 nucleotides agree with TRBD2. Trimming cost V 3 bases and J 6 bases; bases outside gene matches: 13. Germline loops: CDR1 LNHDA, CDR2 SQIVND (reference sequence). The CDR3 runs to 17 residues. CDR3 region: CASSMGFGGSRSGELFF. For the CDR3, the DNA is TGTGCCAGTAGTATGGGGTTTGGCGGGAGCAGGTCCGGGGAGCTGTTTTTT. Full variable domain (remainder filled in from reference TRBV19 and TRBJ2-2): DGGITQSPKYLFRKEGQNVTLSCEQNLNHDAMYWYRQDPGQGLRLIYYSQIVNDFQKGDIAEGYSVSREKKESFPLTVTSAQKNPTAFYLCASSMGFGGSRSGELFFGEGSRLTVL.

V gene TRBV29-1 combines with J gene TRBJ2-5; D not resolved. V lost 5 bases to trimming and J lost 4 bases, with 11 bases between them. In germline, CDR1 is SQVTM, CDR2 ANQGSEA. This CDR3 is built from 12 residues. The CDR3 coding sequence is TGCAGCGTTCAATCCCAAAGAGAGACCCAGTACTTC. Translated: CSVQSQRETQYF.

The V and J genes are TRBV7-2 and TRBJ2-7; D call uncertain. This CDR3 is built from 14 residues. In germline, CDR1 is SGHTA, CDR2 FQGNSA. Trimming shortened V by 1 base and J by 2 bases, and 9 bases separated the two germline ends. The CDR3 here is CASSLEVRAYEQYF. The CDR3 DNA is TGTGCCAGCAGCTTAGAGGTTAGGGCCTACGAGCAGTACTTC.

The chain carries TRBV4-2 and TRBJ1-1, with 8 nucleotides matching TRBD1. The germline V gene encodes CDR1 LGHNA and CDR2 YNFKEQ. CDR3 length: 17 residues. Unmatched junction bases numbered 11, after V lost 1 base and J lost 4 bases. The CDR3 is CASSQGTTGDRSTEAFF. The DNA for the CDR3 is TGTGCCAGCAGCCAAGGGACGACAGGGGATCGTAGCACTGAAGCTTTCTTT.

There are a few counts of this clonotype. This chain links TRBV4-1 with TRBJ2-3, with 14 bases lining up with TRBD2. The CDR3 runs 18 residues. V was pared by 3 bases and J by 0 bases, with 5 bases of the junction left unmatched. Germline V CDR1 and CDR2: MGHRA, YSYEKL. The CDR3 region has the DNA TGCGCCAGCAGCCAGGGACTAGCGGGAGTGCTTAGCACAGATACGCAGTATTTT. Its translation is CASSQGLAGVLSTDTQYF.

This clonotype has a handful of counts. The CDR3 region has the DNA TGTGCCAGCAGGCCGACAGGGACATCGGGTGAAGCTTTCTTT. It yields the protein CASRPTGTSGEAFF. The rearrangement uses TRBV12-3 or TRBV12-4 and TRBJ1-1, with 7 bases lining up with TRBD1. The CDR3 runs 14 residues. V lost 6 bases to trimming and J lost 7 bases; unmatched junction nucleotides: 11.

This clonotype occurred a few times. The CDR3 protein is CASSDGGPPTDTQYF. CDR3 DNA: TGTGCCAGCAGCGACGGGGGGCCGCCCACAGATACGCAGTATTTT. The rearrangement joins TRBV6-2 or TRBV6-3 to TRBJ2-3; D is possibly TRBD2 (7 bases). Germline V gene sequence: CDR1 MNHEY, CDR2 SVGEGT. This CDR3 is 15 amino acids long. The germline V and J ends were trimmed by 6 bases and 2 bases, with 15 bases remaining between them.

This clonotype has a handful of counts. The rearrangement uses TRBV14 and TRBJ2-1; 11 bases align to TRBD2. V shed 4 bases and J 6 bases; nucleotides not matched to a gene: 5. CDR1 is SGHDN, CDR2 FVKESK, per germline. CDR3 length equals 15 residues. The CDR3 nucleotides are TGTGCCAGCAGCCTTATAGCGGGGGGGCGCAATGAGCAGTTCTTC. Amino acids: CASSLIAGGRNEQFF.